A single sample gave rise to the 17 T cell receptor beta chains below, sequenced in a study of OX40 agonist ivuxolimab in advanced cancers. The data were produced by immunoSEQ multiplex PCR, yet TCRdb's version contains in-frame clones alone and is incomplete. The sample lists 65,000 to 90,000 clones; 80% to 95% were seen once. The sample in question was CD4+ or CD8+ T cells sorted from blood, obtained in a trial of the OX40 agonist ivuxolimab. These receptors were obtained from an adult with an advanced solid tumor such as melanoma, head and neck, liver or kidney cancer.

This sequence joins TRBV4-1 and TRBJ2-1; 7 positions agree with TRBD2. CDR3 length equals 15 residues. V shed 4 bases, J shed 5 bases, and the junction held 8 bases outside the gene matches. CDR1 is MGHRA and CDR2 is YSYEKL in the germline V gene. CDR3 DNA: TGCGCCAGCAGCCTGGGACTACACCCGAACAATGAGCAGTTCTTC. This sequence encodes CASSLGLHPNNEQFF.

The chain combines TRBV5-4 with TRBJ2-6; D perhaps matches TRBD1 (5 bases). From germline, CDR1 is SGHNT and CDR2 YYREEE (reference sequence). This CDR3 contains 19 residues. The V and J ends lost 4 bases and 0 bases respectively, with 20 bases between them. The CDR3 region is CASSPDRDALSSGANVLTF. The CDR3 DNA reads as TGTGCCAGCAGCCCCGACAGAGACGCCCTTTCCTCTGGGGCCAACGTCCTGACTTTC.

V gene TRBV7-9 combines with J gene TRBJ2-5; D is possibly TRBD1 or TRBD2 (5 bases each). The CDR3 covers 16 residues. Germline CDR1 SEHNR, CDR2 FQNEAQ (reference sequence). The V gene lost 7 bases and the J gene lost 1 base, with 19 bases spanning the gap. The CDR3 region has the DNA TGTGCCAGCACCGACGGGGCAGAAGGTTTCCAAGAGACCCAGTACTTC. Its protein product is CASTDGAEGFQETQYF.

The chain is built from TRBV14 and TRBJ1-2, with a weak D call TRBD1 (6 bases). V was cut by 1 base and J by 2 bases, with 11 bases left in between. Looked up from germline, CDR1 is SGHDN and CDR2 is FVKESK. The CDR3 has 15 residues. CDR3 DNA sequence: TGTGCCAGCAGCCAAGCCCGGGGGGCGAACTATGGCTACACCTTC. This sequence encodes CASSQARGANYGYTF.

J is TRBJ2-7 and V is TRBV19; D not certain. Trimming pared 4 bases from V and 3 bases from J, leaving 10 bases between. This CDR3 is 13 amino acids long. Germline V CDR1 and CDR2: LNHDA, SQIVND (reference sequence). CDR3 sequence reads: CASSTFLGYEQYF. CDR3 in DNA: TGTGCCAGTAGTACCTTTTTAGGCTACGAGCAGTACTTC.

V and J are TRBV19 and TRBJ1-1, with a weak D call TRBD1 (5 bases). The CDR3 sequence is 13 residues long. The germline CDR1 and CDR2 sequences are LNHDA and SQIVND (reference sequence). Between the trimmed V and J ends, which lost 5 bases and 1 base, there was a span of 8 bases. CDR3 sequence: CASSLGGNTEAFF. CDR3 nucleotides: TGTGCCAGTAGTTTGGGGGGGAACACTGAAGCTTTCTTT.

V is TRBV7-6 and J is TRBJ2-5, with 12 bases matching TRBD2. The ends lost 5 bases at V and 2 bases at J; junction bases unmatched: 15. Germline loops: CDR1 SGHVS, CDR2 FNYEAQ. This CDR3 is 19 amino acids long. Written as DNA, the CDR3 is TGTGCCAGCAGCATTCCTAGCGGGGGGGCCCCCAGTTGGCAAGAGACCCAGTACTTC. Translated, it gives CASSIPSGGAPSWQETQYF.

The genes are TRBV9 and TRBJ2-7, with D unclear. The CDR3 runs to 14 residues. Trimming pared 3 bases from V and 2 bases from J, leaving 12 bases between. Germline V lookup: CDR1 SGDLS, CDR2 YYNGEE. CDR3 in amino acids: CASSASVTAYEQYF. CDR3 coding DNA: TGTGCCAGCAGCGCCAGTGTGACCGCCTACGAGCAGTACTTC.

The chain employs TRBV10-3 and TRBJ1-2; the D gene is possibly TRBD1 (6 bases). CDR3 size: 16 residues. Per germline, CDR1 ENHRY and CDR2 SYGVKD. Trimming stripped 4 bases from V and 3 bases from J, with 18 bases between. CDR3 residues: CAISVRAGGGDYGYTF. The DNA for the CDR3 is TGTGCCATCAGTGTAAGGGCAGGTGGGGGCGACTATGGCTACACCTTC.

The gene calls are TRBV2 and TRBJ1-4; 8 bases align to TRBD1. J was trimmed by 8 bases and V by 1 base; bases with no gene match: 9. The CDR3 is 16 amino acids. Germline V gives CDR1 SNHLY, CDR2 FYNNEI. CDR3 in DNA: TGTGCCAGCAGTGAAGTTCTGGACAGGGTTTCGGAAAAACTGTTTTTT. This codes for CASSEVLDRVSEKLFF.

This sequence joins TRBV13 and TRBJ1-5; the D gene is possibly TRBD1 (5 bases). The germline V and J ends were trimmed by 2 bases and 0 bases, with 14 bases remaining between them. The CDR3 length is 17 residues. The germline gives CDR1 PRHDT, CDR2 FYEKMQ (reference sequence). The CDR3: CASSLRGGRNSNQPQHF. CDR3 nucleotides: TGTGCCAGCAGCTTACGGGGGGGTCGGAATAGCAATCAGCCCCAGCATTTT.

This chain joins TRBV7-6 and TRBJ1-5; D unresolved. Between the trimmed V and J ends, which lost 2 bases and 4 bases, there was a span of 9 bases. The germline gives CDR1 SGHVS, CDR2 FNYEAQ. This CDR3 has 14 amino acids. This CDR3 is CASSLSRGNQPQHF. Written as DNA, the CDR3 is TGTGCCAGCAGCTTAAGTCGGGGTAATCAGCCCCAGCATTTT.

This chain links TRBV6-1 with TRBJ2-2; D call uncertain. The CDR3 is 14 amino acids. Trimming took off 11 bases at V and 4 bases at J, with 17 bases between the two ends. CDR1 is MNHNS and CDR2 is SASEGT in the germline V gene. The CDR3 loop is CAGTRTETTGELFF. DNA of the CDR3: TGTGCCGGCACCAGGACGGAGACCACCGGGGAGCTGTTTTTT.

This chain joins TRBV5-4 and TRBJ2-5, with 9 bases identical to TRBD2. This CDR3 comprises 16 residues. Germline CDR1 reads SGHNT; CDR2 reads YYREEE (reference sequence). With V trimmed by 4 bases and J by 2 bases, 9 bases remained unmatched. The CDR3 sequence: CASSRPASGVQETQYF. CDR3 in DNA: TGTGCCAGCAGCCGACCGGCTAGCGGGGTTCAAGAGACCCAGTACTTC.

A single count supports this clone. The V gene is TRBV14, the J gene TRBJ2-2, with TRBD2 matching 9 bases. This CDR3 region has 17 residues. Per germline, CDR1 SGHDN and CDR2 FVKESK. Trimming at V came to 1 base and at J to 0 bases, leaving 3 bases not matched to a gene. CDR3: CASSQARGGTNTGELFF. DNA for the CDR3: TGTGCCAGCAGCCAAGCGCGGGGGGGCACGAACACCGGGGAGCTGTTTTTT.

This CDR3 reads CASSPQGAYGYTF. DNA of the CDR3: TGTGCCAGTAGTCCGCAGGGGGCCTATGGCTACACCTTC. The chain carries TRBV19 and TRBJ1-2, with 8 bases that match TRBD1. The J segment lost 4 bases and the V segment lost 5 bases, leaving 3 bases of the junction unmatched. The germline V gene encodes CDR1 LNHDA and CDR2 SQIVND (reference sequence). The CDR3 runs to 13 residues.

Only one count was recorded for this clone. This sequence joins TRBV5-4 and TRBJ1-2; weak D call: TRBD1 (5 bases). The ends were cut back, 2 bases at V and 8 bases at J, with 16 bases in the middle. CDR3 size: 14 residues. Germline V gene lookup returns CDR1 SGHNT and CDR2 YYREEE (reference sequence). The CDR3 protein is CASSFTGTTNGYTF. In nucleotides, the CDR3 is TGTGCCAGCAGCTTCACCGGGACGACAAACGGCTACACCTTC.